Following are 26 T cell receptor beta chains from one sample sequenced in a study of blood T cell repertoires in COVID-19. Profiled with immunoSEQ multiplex PCR; TCRdb holds only in-frame clones, not every one. The sample has roughly 280,000 clones, 80% to 90% seen once. The specimen sequenced was PBMCs or T cells enriched from blood (not recorded which). The receptors come from a woman aged 18-29 years who had recovered from COVID-19.

The rearrangement joins TRBV28 to TRBJ1-1, with D maybe TRBD1 (5 bases). Germline CDR1 MDHEN, CDR2 SYDVKM. The CDR3 runs 13 residues. V was cut by 5 bases and J by 1 base, with 8 bases left in between. The CDR3, as DNA: TGTGCCAGCAGTCTCACAGGGAACACTGAAGCTTTCTTT. Residues: CASSLTGNTEAFF.

A few counts support this clone. This chain joins TRBV2 and TRBJ1-1, with TRBD1 identical over 10 bases. Germline trimming cut 4 bases from V and 5 bases from J; bases unmatched to any gene: 4. This CDR3 is 14 amino acids long. Germline assignment: CDR1 SNHLY and CDR2 FYNNEI. In DNA form, the CDR3 reads TGTGCCAGCAGTGGACAGGGGGCGGGGACTGAAGCTTTCTTT. Its translation: CASSGQGAGTEAFF.

This clone was seen just once. This chain connects TRBV12-5 to TRBJ2-6, with D tentatively TRBD1 (5 bases). Germline CDR1 and CDR2: LGHNT and FRNRAP. The V end lost 0 bases, the J end lost 1 base, and 13 bases lay between the germline ends. There are 18 residues in the CDR3. The CDR3, as DNA: TGTGCTAGTGGTTTGGTGCAGGGTTTCCCTTCTGGGGCCAACGTCCTGACTTTC. This sequence encodes CASGLVQGFPSGANVLTF. The entire variable domain, with the rest obtained from reference TRBV12-5 and TRBJ2-6, is as follows: DARVTQTPRHKVTEMGQEVTMRCQPILGHNTVFWYRQTMMQGLELLAYFRNRAPLDDSGMPKDRFSAEMPDATLATLKIQPSEPRDSAVYFCASGLVQGFPSGANVLTFGAGSRLTVL.

The chain employs TRBV29-1 and TRBJ1-2, with 7 nucleotides matching TRBD1. Trimming took 3 bases from V and 6 from J; bases not matched to a gene: 13. Germline CDR1 reads SQVTM; CDR2 reads ANQGSEA. The length of the CDR3 is 15 residues. CDR3 sequence (DNA): TGCAGCGTTGATCCCATCCCCCGGGGACAGCATGGCTACACCTTC. It translates to CSVDPIPRGQHGYTF.

The rearrangement uses TRBV7-2 and TRBJ1-1; the match to TRBD1 covers 10 bases. V shed 5 bases and J 4 bases; nucleotides not matched to a gene: 7. This CDR3 has 15 residues. Germline loops: CDR1 SGHTA, CDR2 FQGNSA. CDR3 nucleotides: TGTGCCAGCAGCCCCAGAGGGACAGGGGTCACTGAAGCTTTCTTT. Its protein is CASSPRGTGVTEAFF.

V gene TRBV5-8 combines with J gene TRBJ1-2; 10 nucleotides agree with TRBD1. Trimming at V came to 4 bases and at J to 6 bases, leaving 15 bases not matched to a gene. Germline V gene data show CDR1 as SGHTS and CDR2 as YDEGEE. The CDR3 consists of 17 residues. This CDR3 reads CASSEVAYGTGEDGYTF. The CDR3, as DNA: TGTGCCAGCAGCGAGGTCGCTTACGGGACAGGGGAGGATGGCTACACCTTC.

This rearrangement joins TRBV9 to TRBJ2-7; 7 nucleotides agree with TRBD2. CDR3 length: 13 residues. Germline V gene sequence: CDR1 SGDLS, CDR2 YYNGEE. V was pared by 3 bases and J by 9 bases, with 9 bases of the junction left unmatched. The chain's CDR3 is CASSGSGEVWQYF. The CDR3 region has the DNA TGTGCCAGCAGCGGGAGCGGGGAGGTATGGCAGTACTTC.

CDR3 nucleotide sequence: TGCGCCAGCAGCTCTAAAGGGACTAGGAGCACAGATACGCAGTATTTT. Amino acids: CASSSKGTRSTDTQYF. V gene TRBV5-1 combines with J gene TRBJ2-3, with 8 bases fitting TRBD2. CDR3 length equals 16 residues. CDR1 and CDR2 from the germline V gene are SGHRS and YFSETQ. V trimming: 3 bases; J trimming: 0 bases; junction bases outside the gene matches: 6.

The chain employs TRBV18 and TRBJ1-2; TRBD1 agrees at 10 bases. Germline CDR1 reads KGHSH; CDR2 reads LQKENI. The V gene end was trimmed by 9 bases and the J gene end by 4 bases; junction bases not matched to a gene: 11. The CDR3 covers 15 residues. The CDR3: CASLPGQGSSYGYTF. In DNA, the CDR3 is TGTGCCAGTCTACCGGGACAGGGGTCGAGCTATGGCTACACCTTC.

This clone was recorded at least ten times. The chain joins TRBV27 to TRBJ2-1; TRBD1 matches 8 bases. The CDR3 runs to 17 residues. Trimming at V came to 3 bases and at J to 10 bases, leaving 17 bases not matched to a gene. Germline CDR1 MNHEY, CDR2 SMNVEV (reference sequence). CDR3 sequence reads: CASSFTMTGEVLGEQFF. The CDR3 DNA follows: TGTGCCAGCAGTTTCACAATGACAGGGGAGGTTCTGGGCGAGCAGTTCTTC.

This clone was detected only once. The chain recombines TRBV29-1 with TRBJ1-1; weak D call: TRBD1 (6 bases). Looked up from germline, CDR1 is SQVTM and CDR2 is ANQGSEA. This CDR3 has 15 residues. The V gene lost 3 bases and the J gene lost 5 bases, with 19 bases spanning the gap. In nucleotides, the CDR3 is TGCAGCGTTGAGCAGGGGTCAGAGGGATGGACTGAAGCTTTCTTT. Translating gives CSVEQGSEGWTEAFF.

The chain recombines TRBV2 with TRBJ1-2; D is unclear. Germline CDR1 SNHLY, CDR2 FYNNEI. This CDR3 has 18 residues. V was shortened by 8 bases and J by 4 bases, with 29 bases between the two germline ends. The CDR3, as DNA: TGTGCCAGCTATGGCCGGGGTCTGAGACCCAACCCGGTCTATGGCTACACCTTC. Amino acids: CASYGRGLRPNPVYGYTF.

The gene calls are TRBV7-3 and TRBJ1-2, with unresolved D. This CDR3 has 13 residues. Germline V CDR1 and CDR2: SGHTA, FQGTGA. The germline V and J ends were trimmed by 2 bases and 2 bases, with 6 bases remaining between them. CDR3 sequence (DNA): TGTGCCAGCAGCTTAGACGGGAACTATGGCTACACCTTC. It specifies CASSLDGNYGYTF.

Only one count was recorded for this clone. The V gene is TRBV24-1, the J gene TRBJ2-2, with a weak D call TRBD2 (6 bases). Germline-derived CDR1 and CDR2 are KGHDR and SFDVKD. The CDR3 is 14 residues long. Trimming pared 5 bases from V and 6 bases from J, leaving 12 bases between. CDR3 residues: CATSALGGAGELFF. The CDR3, as DNA: TGTGCCACCAGTGCCCTTGGCGGGGCCGGGGAGCTGTTTTTT.

The chain couples TRBV5-1 to TRBJ1-1, with D perhaps TRBD1 (5 bases). Trimming removed 6 bases from V and 0 bases from J, with 12 bases in between. Germline CDR1 and CDR2: SGHRS and YFSETQ. The CDR3 runs 14 residues. Written as DNA, the CDR3 is TGCGCCAGCAAGGGGAGGGCAATGAACACTGAAGCTTTCTTT. Protein: CASKGRAMNTEAFF. The complete variable domain, with remaining parts taken from reference TRBV5-1 and TRBJ1-1, reads KAGVTQTPRYLIKTRGQQVTLSCSPISGHRSVSWYQQTPGQGLQFLFEYFSETQRNKGNFPGRFSGRQFSNSRSEMNVSTLELGDSALYLCASKGRAMNTEAFFGQGTRLTVV.

The V gene is TRBV12-3 or TRBV12-4, the J gene TRBJ1-5; D ambiguous. V gave up 0 bases and J gave up 7 bases, with 4 bases separating them. This CDR3 contains 12 residues. The CDR3 protein is CASSLARQPQHF. The CDR3 bases are TGTGCCAGCAGTTTAGCGCGCCAGCCCCAGCATTTT.

This clone has a single count. The CDR3 sequence is CASSEARDSIYEQYF. The CDR3 DNA reads TGTGCCAGCAGTGAGGCAAGAGACAGTATTTACGAGCAGTACTTC. The J gene is TRBJ2-7, the V gene TRBV2, with a weak D call TRBD1 (5 bases). The CDR3 is 15 residues long. The germline gives CDR1 SNHLY, CDR2 FYNNEI. V was shortened by 3 bases and J by 4 bases, with 16 bases between the two germline ends.

The chain couples TRBV27 to TRBJ1-5, with 7 bases fitting TRBD1. The V and J ends lost 4 bases and 2 bases, in that order; junction bases with no gene match: 5. There are 15 residues in the CDR3. The germline V gene encodes CDR1 MNHEY and CDR2 SMNVEV (reference sequence). This CDR3 is CASSSRQGGNQPQHF. The CDR3 DNA sequence: TGTGCCAGCAGTTCCAGACAGGGAGGCAATCAGCCCCAGCATTTT.

The V and J genes are TRBV18 and TRBJ2-3; 8 bases map to TRBD1. This CDR3 has 16 amino acids. The ends lost 2 bases at V and 2 bases at J; junction bases unmatched: 6. Germline V lookup: CDR1 KGHSH, CDR2 LQKENI. In DNA, the CDR3 is TGTGCCAGCTCACCAAAGACAGGGGAGATCACAGATACGCAGTATTTT. Protein sequence: CASSPKTGEITDTQYF.

The chain couples TRBV5-8 to TRBJ1-1; D gene uncertain. The germline V gene has CDR1 SGHTS and CDR2 YDEGEE. Trimming removed 1 base at V and 5 bases at J, with 12 bases between. This CDR3 has 14 residues. Here the CDR3 reads CASSLLNWRTEAFF. The CDR3 coding sequence is TGTGCCAGCAGCTTGTTGAATTGGCGGACTGAAGCTTTCTTT.

This chain joins TRBV25-1 and TRBJ1-2; possibly TRBD1 for D (5 bases). The germline gives CDR1 MGHDK, CDR2 SYGVNS. The CDR3 is 14 amino acids. V was clipped by 0 bases and J by 6 bases, with 11 bases between them. CDR3 in amino acids: CASSEYPGIHGYTF. As DNA, the CDR3 is TGTGCCAGCAGTGAATATCCAGGGATCCATGGCTACACCTTC.

The gene calls are TRBV7-9 and TRBJ1-1; D is unclear. The CDR3 is 15 residues long. Trimming left V 2 bases short and J 2 bases short, with 12 bases between. The germline V gene encodes CDR1 SEHNR and CDR2 FQNEAQ (reference sequence). CDR3: CASSLSRFINTEAFF. CDR3 sequence (DNA): TGTGCCAGCAGCTTATCCAGATTCATCAACACTGAAGCTTTCTTT.

This clone was observed a single time. This chain uses TRBV11-3 with TRBJ1-1, with D perhaps matching TRBD1 (5 bases). This CDR3 is built from 13 residues. V lost 5 bases and J lost 1, with 8 bases in between. CDR1 is SGHNT and CDR2 is YENEEA in the germline V gene. The CDR3 spells CASSPDTNTEAFF. The CDR3 bases are TGTGCCAGCAGCCCGGACACGAACACTGAAGCTTTCTTT.

This rearrangement joins TRBV2 to TRBJ1-2; no definite D call. The CDR3 is made up of 14 amino acids. The V end was cut by 4 bases, the J end by 2 bases, with 11 bases between. Germline CDR1 reads SNHLY; CDR2 reads FYNNEI. CDR3 protein: CASSVRTGNYGYTF. The DNA for the CDR3 is TGTGCCAGCAGTGTCCGGACTGGGAACTATGGCTACACCTTC.

The chain couples TRBV5-1 to TRBJ2-2; 9 bases agree with TRBD1. Germline values: CDR1 SGHRS, CDR2 YFSETQ. The CDR3 sequence is 16 residues long. Trimming cost V 4 bases and J 3 bases; bases outside gene matches: 7. The CDR3 region is CASSVTGGLDTGELFF. The CDR3 nucleotides read TGCGCCAGCAGCGTTACAGGGGGCTTGGACACCGGGGAGCTGTTTTTT.

The CDR3 loop reads CATQDRGFVSPLHF. The CDR3 region has the DNA TGTGCGACGCAAGACAGGGGGTTTGTTTCACCCCTCCACTTT. The V gene is TRBV19, the J gene TRBJ1-6; TRBD1 aligns across 9 bases. CDR1 is LNHDA, CDR2 SQIVND, per germline (reference sequence). The CDR3 loop spans 14 amino acids.